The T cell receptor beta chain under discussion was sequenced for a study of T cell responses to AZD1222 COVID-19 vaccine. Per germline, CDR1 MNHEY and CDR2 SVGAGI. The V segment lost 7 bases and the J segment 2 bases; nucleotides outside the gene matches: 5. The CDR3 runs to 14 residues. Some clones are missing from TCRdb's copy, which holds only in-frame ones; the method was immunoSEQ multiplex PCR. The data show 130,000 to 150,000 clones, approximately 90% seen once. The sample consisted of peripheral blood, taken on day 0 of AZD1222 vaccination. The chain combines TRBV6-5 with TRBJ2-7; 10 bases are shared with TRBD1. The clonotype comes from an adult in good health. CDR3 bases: TGTGCCAGCAAGAGAGGACAGGGGGCCTACGAGCAGTACTTC. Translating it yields CASKRGQGAYEQYF.